This entry lists 10 T cell receptor beta chains sequenced from one sample in a study of OX40 agonist ivuxolimab in advanced cancers. Generated by immunoSEQ multiplex PCR, the TCRdb table keeps only in-frame clones and is missing some. The sample carries tens of thousands of clones, 80% to 90% recorded once. The sample in question was CD4+ or CD8+ T cells sorted from blood, obtained in a trial of the OX40 agonist ivuxolimab. The receptors were sampled from an adult with an advanced solid tumor such as melanoma, head and neck, liver or kidney cancer.

V gene TRBV4-2 combines with J gene TRBJ2-3; TRBD2 matches at 13 bases. This CDR3 is built from 16 residues. Germline V lookup: CDR1 LGHNA, CDR2 YNFKEQ. Trimming cost V 4 bases and J 2 bases; bases outside gene matches: 3. The CDR3 protein is CASSLGLAGDTDTQYF. CDR3 DNA: TGTGCCAGCAGCCTTGGACTAGCGGGGGACACAGATACGCAGTATTTT.

V gene TRBV19 combines with J gene TRBJ1-4; D is possibly TRBD1 (5 bases). Germline-derived CDR1 and CDR2 are LNHDA and SQIVND (reference sequence). The ends were cut back, 5 bases at V and 0 bases at J, with 7 bases in the middle. This CDR3 contains 14 residues. CDR3 residues: CASSETATNEKLFF. Here the CDR3 DNA reads TGTGCCAGTAGTGAGACAGCAACTAATGAAAAACTGTTTTTT.

The CDR3: CASSLAGTLTTGELFF. CDR3 in DNA: TGTGCCAGCAGTCTCGCCGGGACCCTAACAACCGGGGAGCTGTTTTTT. V usage is TRBV7-3 and J usage is TRBJ2-2; either TRBD1 or TRBD2 may supply D (5 bases each). V was shortened by 6 bases and J by 5 bases, with 19 bases between the two germline ends. The length of the CDR3 is 16 residues. Germline assignment: CDR1 SGHTA and CDR2 FQGTGA.

The rearrangement joins TRBV11-1 to TRBJ2-7; the match to TRBD1 covers 8 bases. Germline CDR1 is SGHAT and CDR2 is FQDESV (reference sequence). V was clipped by 3 bases and J by 2 bases; unmatched bases: 3. The CDR3 contains 14 residues. Here the CDR3 DNA reads TGTGCCAGCAGCTTCGGACAGGGAACCTACGAGCAGTACTTC. Its protein is CASSFGQGTYEQYF. Complete variable domain (other parts from reference TRBV11-1 and TRBJ2-7): EAEVAQSPRYKITEKSQAVAFWCDPISGHATLYWYRQILGQGPELLVQFQDESVVDDSQLPKDRFSAERLKGVDSTLKIQPAELGDSAMYLCASSFGQGTYEQYFGPGTRLTVT.

This sequence joins TRBV14 and TRBJ2-5; D uncertain. There are 14 residues in the CDR3. Germline V gene data show CDR1 as SGHDN and CDR2 as FVKESK. Between the trimmed V and J ends, which lost 4 bases and 2 bases, there was a span of 11 bases. The CDR3 nucleotides read TGTGCCAGCAGCCTTGGGCGGAGACAAGAGACCCAGTACTTC. It translates to CASSLGRRQETQYF.

The chain uses TRBV28 and TRBJ1-5, with 10 positions matching TRBD1. This CDR3 contains 15 residues. In germline, CDR1 is MDHEN, CDR2 SYDVKM. V lost 4 bases and J lost 2; bases outside the gene matches: 2. The DNA for the CDR3 is TGTGCCAGCAGTTGGGGACAGGGGCGCAATCAGCCCCAGCATTTT. It is translated as CASSWGQGRNQPQHF.

CDR3 in amino acids: CASSPPGGGVYNEQFF. The CDR3 DNA follows: TGTGCCAGCAGTCCCCCGGGGGGCGGGGTCTACAATGAGCAGTTCTTC. V usage is TRBV28 and J usage is TRBJ2-1; D is perhaps TRBD2 (7 bases). The CDR3 totals 16 residues. With 5 bases removed from V and 3 bases from J, the gap between germline ends came to 17 bases. CDR1 and CDR2 (germline): MDHEN, SYDVKM.

This chain connects TRBV30 to TRBJ1-1; D gene unclear. V was cut by 3 bases and J by 0 bases, with 8 bases left in between. In germline, CDR1 is GTSNPN, CDR2 SVGIG (reference sequence). CDR3 length: 13 residues. This CDR3 is CAWRVAMNTEAFF. The CDR3 bases are TGTGCCTGGAGAGTGGCCATGAACACTGAAGCTTTCTTT.

J is TRBJ1-4 and V is TRBV4-2, with 8 bases aligning to TRBD1. J gave up 0 bases and V 10 bases, and 10 bases lay outside the gene matches. CDR1 is LGHNA and CDR2 is YNFKEQ in the germline V gene. The CDR3 length is 16 residues. The DNA of the CDR3 is TGTGCCACCGCAGGGGGCCCAGTTGCAACTAATGAAAAACTGTTTTTT. Translating gives CATAGGPVATNEKLFF.

The sample holds a few counts of this clone. The rearrangement links TRBV5-1 to TRBJ2-1, with a weak D call TRBD2 (6 bases). Per the germline V gene, CDR1 is SGHRS and CDR2 is YFSETQ. The CDR3 spans 18 residues. The V end lost 0 bases, the J end lost 1 base, and 17 bases lay between the germline ends. Here the CDR3 DNA reads TGCGCCAGCAGCTTGGCTCCCTGGGGTAGCGGTTCCTACAATGAGCAGTTCTTC. Protein sequence: CASSLAPWGSGSYNEQFF.